Each of the 11 T cell receptor beta chains below was sequenced from the same sample in a study of T cell responses to AZD1222 COVID-19 vaccine. TCRdb keeps only in-frame clones here, not all; method: immunoSEQ multiplex PCR. The sample lists 80,000 to 95,000 clones, around 90% occurring once. Here the sequenced sample was peripheral blood, taken on day 0 of AZD1222 vaccination. These TCRs come from an adult in good health.

The chain has TRBV4-1 and TRBJ1-6; no definite D call. CDR1 is MGHRA and CDR2 is YSYEKL in the germline V gene. CDR3 length equals 15 residues. V dropped 0 bases and J dropped 19 bases, with 22 bases sitting between them. CDR3 protein: CASSQDGARAAKEHF. CDR3 sequence (DNA): TGCGCCAGCAGCCAAGACGGCGCGAGGGCAGCCAAAGAGCACTTT.

This clone was seen once. The chain joins TRBV6-5 to TRBJ1-1; a possible D gene is TRBD1 (6 bases). The V and J ends lost 8 bases and 2 bases respectively, with 12 bases between them. The germline V gene has CDR1 MNHEY and CDR2 SVGAGI. CDR3 size: 13 residues. The CDR3 coding sequence is TGTGCCAGCGGCCGGACAGAAAACACTGAAGCTTTCTTT. This gives the protein CASGRTENTEAFF.

This chain connects TRBV4-1 to TRBJ1-4; no definite D call. Trimming took off 6 bases at V and 0 bases at J, with 8 bases between the two ends. The germline CDR1 and CDR2 sequences are MGHRA and YSYEKL. This CDR3 has 14 residues. CDR3 sequence reads: CASRAVATNEKLFF. In DNA form, the CDR3 reads TGCGCCAGCAGAGCAGTGGCAACTAATGAAAAACTGTTTTTT.

The rearrangement uses TRBV6-5 and TRBJ2-7; possibly TRBD1 for D (7 bases). Germline V lookup: CDR1 MNHEY, CDR2 SVGAGI. V gave up 4 bases and J gave up 5 bases, with 21 bases separating them. The CDR3 is 16 residues long. The CDR3 here is CASSSRRAHDRDEQYF. The DNA for the CDR3 is TGTGCCAGCAGTTCGAGGAGGGCCCACGACAGGGACGAGCAGTACTTC.

This clone was detected a few times. The genes are TRBV5-1 and TRBJ2-5; D remains ambiguous. V lost 4 bases to trimming and J lost 5 bases, with 18 bases between them. Germline V gene lookup returns CDR1 SGHRS and CDR2 YFSETQ. This CDR3 spans 15 amino acids. CDR3 residues: CASSPTGDTRETQYF. DNA of the CDR3: TGCGCCAGCAGCCCAACGGGCGACACGCGGGAGACCCAGTACTTC.

This chain links TRBV18 with TRBJ2-5; TRBD1 matches at 7 bases. V lost 4 bases, J lost 4 bases, and 3 bases stayed unmatched. The CDR3 has 13 residues. The V gene's germline CDR1 is KGHSH and CDR2 LQKENI. The CDR3 sequence: CASSLNRGETQYF. The CDR3 coding sequence is TGTGCCAGCTCACTTAACAGGGGAGAGACCCAGTACTTC.

This chain uses TRBV30 with TRBJ1-6, with D possibly TRBD1 on 5 matching bases. Germline V lookup: CDR1 GTSNPN, CDR2 SVGIG (reference sequence). This CDR3 spans 14 amino acids. The V end lost 1 base, the J end lost 12 bases, and 16 bases lay between the germline ends. This chain's CDR3 is CAWSGGRTREPLHF. CDR3 nucleotides: TGTGCCTGGAGTGGGGGCAGGACAAGGGAACCCCTCCACTTT.

The genes are TRBV6-5 and TRBJ1-2, with D possibly TRBD1 on 6 matching bases. The germline CDR1 and CDR2 sequences are MNHEY and SVGAGI. The CDR3 totals 14 residues. V was shortened by 6 bases and J by 4 bases, with 15 bases between the two germline ends. The chain's CDR3 is CASSSQGYGYGYTF. DNA for the CDR3: TGTGCCAGCAGCTCCCAGGGGTACGGCTATGGCTACACCTTC.

The chain recombines TRBV3-1 (or the pseudogene TRBV3-2) with TRBJ1-2; D unresolved. The CDR3 is made up of 12 amino acids. The germline V gene has CDR1 LGHDT and CDR2 YNNKEL (reference sequence). V was clipped by 3 bases and J by 7 bases, with 9 bases between them. DNA for the CDR3: TGTGCCAGCAGCCAGTCGGGAACTGGCTACACCTTC. Translating it yields CASSQSGTGYTF.

CDR3 bases: TGTGCCAGCAGCTTATTGGACAGTCTCAAGGGCTACACCTTC. It is translated as CASSLLDSLKGYTF. This chain connects TRBV7-9 to TRBJ1-2, with TRBD1 as a possible D gene (6 bases). Germline V gives CDR1 SEHNR, CDR2 FQNEAQ (reference sequence). The CDR3 is 14 amino acids. The V end was cut by 2 bases, the J end by 8 bases, with 15 bases between.

This clone was detected only a few times. This rearrangement joins TRBV5-6 to TRBJ2-2, with D uncertain. CDR3 length equals 17 residues. Germline V CDR1 and CDR2: SGHDT, YYEEEE. Trimming pared 3 bases from V and 0 bases from J, leaving 15 bases between. The CDR3 DNA reads as TGTGCCAGCAGCTCGTTCGCCGGAAAATCGAACACCGGGGAGCTGTTTTTT. It translates to CASSSFAGKSNTGELFF.